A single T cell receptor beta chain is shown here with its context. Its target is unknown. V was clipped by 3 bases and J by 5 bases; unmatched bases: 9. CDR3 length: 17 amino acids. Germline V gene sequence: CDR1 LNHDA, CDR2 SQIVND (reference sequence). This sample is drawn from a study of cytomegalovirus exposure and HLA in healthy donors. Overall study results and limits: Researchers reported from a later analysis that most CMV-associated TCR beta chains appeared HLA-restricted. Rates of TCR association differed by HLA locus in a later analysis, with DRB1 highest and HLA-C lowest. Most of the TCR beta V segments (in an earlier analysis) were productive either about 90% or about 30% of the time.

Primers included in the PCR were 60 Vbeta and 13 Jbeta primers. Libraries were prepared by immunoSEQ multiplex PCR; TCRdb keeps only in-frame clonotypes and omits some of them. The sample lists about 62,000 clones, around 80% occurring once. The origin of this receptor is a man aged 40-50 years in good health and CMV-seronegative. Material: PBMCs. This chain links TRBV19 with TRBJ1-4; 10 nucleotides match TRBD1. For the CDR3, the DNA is TGTGCCAGTAGTATTCCGGGACAGGGGTTAGGGAATGAAAAACTGTTTTTT. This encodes CASSIPGQGLGNEKLFF.